This TCR beta chain was retrieved from a study of T cell responses to AZD1222 COVID-19 vaccine (dated by TCRdb to 2020 to 2022). As for the study more broadly: A total of 230 to 250 trial participants underwent TCR sequencing, of whom roughly 210 had received two doses of AZD1222 and some 26 had received two doses of the MenACWY control vaccine. Trial participants were enrolled into age subgroups of 18-55, 56-69 and 70-plus years, which contained about 150, 27 and 61 TCR-sequenced participants, respectively. Results the study describes overall, beyond this receptor: Conclusions about previously exposed vaccinees were limited because only a handful of AZD1222 recipients were SARS-CoV-2 seropositive at baseline. Reportedly, close to half of the unique spike-specific TCRs recognized epitopes lying outside the regions that are mutated in the B.1.351 and B.1.1.7 variants. Because no day 14 peak-response samples were available, the repertoires could be characterized only after the peak T cell response. CD4 TCRs associated with the vaccine covered the entire spike protein, and the dominant responses were in regions 160-218 and 743-854. A significant rise in spike-specific TCR breadth and depth was observed after two AZD1222 doses relative to day 0 and relative to MenACWY recipients. Participants were mostly white British, with more females than males. The authors suggested clonal diversity may have been underestimated. The 56-69-year group was small, and its depth increase did not reach significance, likely because of low power.

Taken with the paper, the label for time point translates to: about 28 days (+/-7) after the second vaccine dose. Because spike-specific TCR depth and breadth did not differ between the two schedules, AZD1222 recipients who got a second dose at roughly 4 weeks were pooled with those who got a second dose at roughly 12 weeks. The vaccinee samples were drawn from two UK trials, COV001 and COV002, one of which was a single-blind randomized controlled phase 2/3 trial testing AZD1222 (ChAdOx1 nCoV-19) in healthy adults. For TCRbeta chain sequencing, PBMC samples from trial participants were taken at day 0 and at day 28 after the second dose. The CDR3 regions of human TCRbeta chains were analyzed by immunosequencing. Per the original workflow: Repertoire TCRs were checked for matches against a reference library of SARS-CoV-2-specific TCRs that had been generated using the MIRA antigen-specificity platform. Breadth was defined as the fraction of unique TCRs that were SARS-CoV-2-associated, and depth was defined as the fraction of total T cells that were SARS-CoV-2-associated. Each spike-specific TCR was assigned to its reactive spike region and to a CD4 or CD8 class using the MIRA data. Log10-transformed breadth and depth values were compared by one-way ANOVA with Sidak's multiple comparisons tests. Drawn from immuneACCESS, this table holds only the in-frame rearrangements with V and J called that TCRdb kept. Clones are partly lost; checked studies trace under half to an unresolved V gene and leave the rest unexplained. Clone size and the V and J calls come from that table; the DNA yielded D and trimming. The sample profile shows some 180,000 clones; approximately 91% of them were found once. Clones ranked in the top ten supply around 1.9% of the sample.

This clone was recorded only once. Which antigen it targets is not known. Nothing much larger sits one base from this clone, and base qualities are not available. After removal of 4 bases from V and 6 bases from J, the junction retains 8 bases not matched to a gene. The CDR3 sequence holds 16 residues, the cysteine and phenylalanine included. Only the CDR3 DNA stays, 48 bases, in frame from base 1. CDR1 SGHNT and CDR2 YYREEE were looked up in the germline V gene (reference sequence). The receptor comes from an adult who received the AZD1222 COVID-19 vaccine. The sample in question was peripheral blood, obtained 28 days after the second AZD1222 dose. The sequence joins TRBV5-4 to TRBJ2-3; 13 bases in between match TRBD2. At the DNA level, the sequence is TGTGCCAGCAGCCGGACTAGCGGGGGCCCTGCGGATACGCAGTATTTT. Its translation reads: CASSRTSGGPADTQYF.